The 11 T cell receptor beta chains given below trace back to one sample, sequenced in a study of T-cell memory formation after mild COVID-19. TCRdb recomputed calls from the 5' RACE reads with MiXCR, one row per CDR3 protein. The table includes about 180,000 distinct CDR3 sequences, approximately 17% detected once. Sequencing was done on a sample of PBMCs or a T cell subset sorted from them (not recorded which). The receptor source for this set is a man aged 18 to 30 who had mild COVID-19 (a few samples of this study predate the infection). Cell type and time point are not known.

V usage is TRBV6-2 or TRBV6-3 and J usage is TRBJ2-1, with 7 positions matching TRBD1. The length of the CDR3 is 17 residues. Losses at the gene ends were 2 bases for V and 0 bases for J; bases not matched to a gene: 7. From germline, CDR1 is MNHEY and CDR2 SVGEGT. Here the CDR3 reads CASSYPVAGGSYNEQFF. DNA for the CDR3: TGTGCCAGCAGTTACCCCGTCGCAGGGGGCTCCTACAATGAGCAGTTCTTC.

This chain uses TRBV10-1 with TRBJ1-1; D is ambiguous. The CDR3 runs 11 residues. The ends were cut back, 4 bases at V and 5 bases at J, with 5 bases in the middle. Germline lookup yields CDR1 WNHNN and CDR2 SYGVQD (reference sequence). CDR3 protein: CASSAGTEAFF. In nucleotides, the CDR3 is TGCGCCAGCAGTGCGGGGACTGAAGCTTTCTTT.

This clonotype has at least ten counts. This chain joins TRBV5-5 and TRBJ1-5; 8 bases fit TRBD1. CDR1 is SGHKS, CDR2 YYEKEE, per germline (reference sequence). Losses at the gene ends were 4 bases for V and 5 bases for J; bases not matched to a gene: 11. The CDR3 loop spans 16 amino acids. The CDR3 coding sequence is TGTGCCAGCAGCGATCCAAGGACAGGGTGGGATCAGCCCCAGCATTTT. Translation gives CASSDPRTGWDQPQHF.

The chain joins TRBV6-2 or TRBV6-3 to TRBJ2-5; weak D call: TRBD1 (5 bases). The V gene lost 7 bases and the J gene lost 3 bases, with 18 bases spanning the gap. This CDR3 comprises 15 residues. Germline V gene data show CDR1 as MNHEY and CDR2 as SVGEGT. CDR3 DNA: TGTGCCAGCAACCAGGGCTATAACGACAAAGAGACCCAGTACTTC. Translated: CASNQGYNDKETQYF.

This clonotype was recorded many times. The J gene is TRBJ2-1, the V gene TRBV6-5; possibly TRBD1 for D (5 bases). The germline V and J ends were trimmed by 6 bases and 8 bases, with 14 bases remaining between them. Germline assignment: CDR1 MNHEY and CDR2 SVGAGI. CDR3 length equals 13 residues. The CDR3 nucleotides read TGTGCCAGCAGCCCCCAGGGTAGCCATGAGCAGTTCTTC. It codes for CASSPQGSHEQFF.

This clonotype was recorded a few times. The V and J genes are TRBV24-1 and TRBJ1-1; a possible D gene is TRBD1 (5 bases). V was cut by 5 bases and J by 1 base, with 13 bases left in between. Germline V gene sequence: CDR1 KGHDR, CDR2 SFDVKD. This CDR3 contains 15 residues. The CDR3 nucleotides read TGTGCCACCAGTGTTTACGTGACAGAGAACACTGAAGCTTTCTTT. Protein sequence: CATSVYVTENTEAFF.

The CDR3 spells CASSLEGWEFAEAFF. The CDR3 DNA follows: TGTGCCAGCAGTTTAGAGGGGTGGGAGTTCGCTGAAGCTTTCTTT. The gene calls are TRBV12-3 or TRBV12-4 and TRBJ1-1, with D maybe TRBD1 (5 bases). The CDR3 is 15 residues long. The V end was cut by 1 base, the J end by 6 bases, with 15 bases between.

This clonotype was seen more than once but under ten times. This chain connects TRBV12-3 or TRBV12-4 to TRBJ1-2; D might be TRBD1 (6 bases). The CDR3 extends over 14 amino acids. V dropped 8 bases and J dropped 0 bases, with 13 bases sitting between them. The CDR3 region has the DNA TGTGCCAGCGGTAACAGGGAAGCTAACTATGGCTACACCTTC. Protein sequence: CASGNREANYGYTF.

This chain uses TRBV2 with TRBJ2-4; TRBD2 might be the D (5 bases). V dropped 8 bases and J dropped 6 bases, with 17 bases sitting between them. Germline V gene lookup returns CDR1 SNHLY and CDR2 FYNNEI. This CDR3 is built from 14 residues. The CDR3 DNA follows: TGTGCCAGCCTGAATAACGAGGGCCCAAACATTCAGTACTTC. Translating it yields CASLNNEGPNIQYF.

This chain links TRBV7-9 with TRBJ1-3; the D is unclear. CDR3 length equals 15 residues. Germline values: CDR1 SEHNR, CDR2 FQNEAQ (reference sequence). V dropped 5 bases and J dropped 2 bases, with 13 bases sitting between them. The chain's CDR3 is CASSPPTSTGNTIYF. In DNA, the CDR3 is TGTGCCAGCAGCCCCCCGACAAGTACTGGAAACACCATATATTTT.

The rearrangement links TRBV5-1 to TRBJ1-5; D gene ambiguous. From germline, CDR1 is SGHRS and CDR2 YFSETQ. There are 13 residues in the CDR3. V was shortened by 4 bases and J by 4 bases, with 9 bases between the two germline ends. The CDR3 DNA is TGCGCCAGCAGCATCGCAAGTAATCAGCCCCAGCATTTT. The encoded protein is CASSIASNQPQHF. The full variable domain, completed using reference TRBV5-1 and TRBJ1-5, is KAGVTQTPRYLIKTRGQQVTLSCSPISGHRSVSWYQQTPGQGLQFLFEYFSETQRNKGNFPGRFSGRQFSNSRSEMNVSTLELGDSALYLCASSIASNQPQHFGDGTRLSIL.